Following are 6 T cell receptor beta chains from one sample sequenced in a study of T cell repertoires in cytomegalovirus infection. TCRdb analysed the reads with MiXCR anew, one entry per CDR3 protein. The sample records a few hundred thousand distinct CDR3 sequences, roughly 17% being singletons. The sequenced material came from PBMCs. The receptors stem from a human donor in good health (CMV status not recorded). Some clones in this sample may be carry-over from other donors' samples.

This chain links TRBV6-1 with TRBJ1-1; 7 bases are a match to TRBD1. V lost 8 bases and J lost 10; bases outside the gene matches: 19. Germline V gene data show CDR1 as MNHNS and CDR2 as SASEGT. This CDR3 comprises 15 residues. The CDR3 DNA is TGTGCCAGCGGCCAATACACGGGGCAGGGGGGGCGAGCTTTCTTT. Translation gives CASGQYTGQGGRAFF.

The chain carries TRBV4-1 and TRBJ2-7; possibly TRBD1 for D (7 bases). There are 16 residues in the CDR3. V was cut by 4 bases and J by 7 bases, with 23 bases left in between. Germline loops: CDR1 MGHRA, CDR2 YSYEKL. The CDR3 region is CASSPQGGRVATEQYF. As DNA, the CDR3 is TGCGCCAGCAGCCCCCAGGGGGGCAGGGTAGCCACGGAGCAGTACTTC.

About this clonotype itself: A much larger clone differs by one base, so this may be a read error. The chain uses TRBV12-5 and TRBJ1-1; 7 bases align to TRBD1. The CDR3 totals 12 residues. Germline CDR1 and CDR2: LGHNT and FRNRAP. For the CDR3, the DNA is TGTGCTAGTGGTTATACAGGGGTTGAAACTTTCTTT. The encoded protein is CASGYTGVETFF.

The chain is built from TRBV29-1 and TRBJ1-4; 9 nucleotides agree with TRBD1. V was clipped by 4 bases and J by 5 bases; unmatched bases: 5. The CDR3 contains 14 residues. Per germline, CDR1 SQVTM and CDR2 ANQGSEA. The CDR3 DNA sequence: TGCAGCGTTGGTAGGGGGACAGGGAATGAAAAACTGTTTTTT. Translating gives CSVGRGTGNEKLFF.

The J gene is TRBJ1-4, the V gene TRBV4-3, with 9 nucleotides matching TRBD1. The ends lost 9 bases at V and 8 bases at J; junction bases unmatched: 7. This CDR3 comprises 13 residues. Germline V CDR1 and CDR2: LGHNA, YSLEER. CDR3 sequence (DNA): TGCGCCAGTCGAGGGACAGGGTTCGAAAAACTGTTTTTT. It yields the protein CASRGTGFEKLFF.

The chain is built from TRBV29-1 and TRBJ1-1, with D possibly TRBD1 on 5 matching bases. The CDR3 runs to 15 residues. Germline V gene data show CDR1 as SQVTM and CDR2 as ANQGSEA. Trimming stripped 4 bases from V and 1 base from J, with 16 bases between. CDR3 sequence (DNA): TGCAGCGTTGTGAATCCGGGACGGCCGAACACTGAAGCTTTCTTT. It encodes CSVVNPGRPNTEAFF.